One and the same sample provided the 21 T cell receptor beta chains below, sequenced in a study of blood T cell repertoires in COVID-19 (dated by TCRdb to 2019 to 2021). Library method: the immunoSEQ multiplex PCR assay. TCRdb's version of the immuneACCESS table is confined to in-frame rearrangements and falls short of the full clone set. An unresolved V gene accounts for under half of the shortfall where checked; the remainder is of unknown origin. This sample is represented by about 480,000 clones; about 91% of them were singletons. The ten largest clones add up to around 13% of the sample. The sample was peripheral blood. These receptors were collected from a woman aged 50 to 60 with COVID-19, enrolled during active disease.

V usage is TRBV3-1 (or the pseudogene TRBV3-2) and J usage is TRBJ1-4; 9 positions agree with TRBD1. The CDR3 extends over 14 amino acids. Per the germline V gene, CDR1 is LGHDT and CDR2 is YNNKEL (reference sequence). Trimming at V came to 1 base and at J to 8 bases, leaving 2 bases not matched to a gene. CDR3: CASSQVGTGEKLFF. CDR3 DNA sequence: TGTGCCAGCAGCCAAGTAGGGACAGGGGAAAAACTGTTTTTT.

To note about this clone: The junction departs from the called germline gene at one end, perhaps through a read error. In the same sample, other DNA sequences code for this CDR3. The rearrangement links TRBV19 to TRBJ2-7; 11 bases are a match to TRBD2. The CDR3 totals 13 residues. In germline, CDR1 is LNHDA, CDR2 SQIVND (reference sequence). CDR3: CASSSGGAYEQYF. CDR3 coding DNA: TGTGCCAGCAGTAGCGGGGGGGCCTACGAGCAGTACTTC. Full variable domain (missing parts from reference TRBV19 and TRBJ2-7): DGGITQSPKYLFRKEGQNVTLSCEQNLNHDAMYWYRQDPGQGLRLIYYSQIVNDFQKGDIAEGYSVSREKKESFPLTVTSAQKNPTAFYLCASSSGGAYEQYFGPGTRLTVT.

The chain carries TRBV6-5 and TRBJ2-7, with TRBD1 identical over 9 bases. The length of the CDR3 is 15 residues. With 4 bases clipped from V and 4 bases from J, the junction kept 8 bases outside the gene matches. Germline V gene data show CDR1 as MNHEY and CDR2 as SVGAGI. CDR3 bases: TGTGCCAGCAGTTCAACCGGGACAGGGACATACGAGCAGTACTTC. Its translation: CASSSTGTGTYEQYF.

This clone was observed once. The junction does not match germline at one end; this may be a read error. The rearrangement joins TRBV6-5 to TRBJ2-3, with 9 bases matching TRBD2. The germline V gene encodes CDR1 MNHEY and CDR2 SVGAGI. The CDR3 contains 14 residues. The CDR3 is CASSYGTSTGTQYF. The CDR3 bases are TGTGCCAGCAGTTATGGGACTAGCACAGGTACGCAGTATTTT.

This chain joins TRBV3-1 (or the pseudogene TRBV3-2) and TRBJ1-4; no firm D call. The germline V and J ends were trimmed by 6 bases and 3 bases, with 11 bases remaining between them. Germline V lookup: CDR1 LGHDT, CDR2 YNNKEL (reference sequence). The CDR3 contains 14 residues. CDR3 in DNA: TGTGCCAGCAGATCGGGGAGAGCTAATGAAAAACTGTTTTTT. This codes for CASRSGRANEKLFF.

The rearrangement uses TRBV12-3 or TRBV12-4 and TRBJ1-1; D unclear. Trimming pared 6 bases from V and 5 bases from J, leaving 10 bases between. This CDR3 comprises 12 residues. CDR3 sequence (DNA): TGTGCCAGCAGCACCTACTGGACTGAAGCTTTCTTT. Protein: CASSTYWTEAFF.

The chain carries TRBV27 and TRBJ1-5; D perhaps matches TRBD1 (6 bases). Germline-derived CDR1 and CDR2 are MNHEY and SMNVEV (reference sequence). The length of the CDR3 is 13 residues. Trimming took 5 bases from V and 3 from J, leaving 8 bases between them. CDR3 loop: CASSTGYNQPQHF. For the CDR3, the DNA is TGTGCCAGCAGTACAGGGTACAATCAGCCCCAGCATTTT.

This clone was picked up one time. The CDR3 bases are TGCGCCAGCAGCCCGGGGATAGTAGAGTCACCCCTCCACTTT. Its protein product is CASSPGIVESPLHF. The gene calls are TRBV5-1 and TRBJ1-6; D uncertain. V was clipped by 4 bases and J by 10 bases, with 15 bases between them. The CDR3 contains 14 residues. In germline, CDR1 is SGHRS, CDR2 YFSETQ.

V is TRBV13 and J is TRBJ1-6; D call uncertain. The CDR3 is 13 residues long. Between the trimmed V and J ends, which lost 0 bases and 10 bases, there was a span of 7 bases. CDR1 is PRHDT and CDR2 is FYEKMQ in the germline V gene (reference sequence). The CDR3 region is CASSLGRHSPLHF. The CDR3 DNA reads TGTGCCAGCAGCTTAGGGAGACACTCACCCCTCCACTTT.

As regards this clone: Additional DNA sequences in this sample encode the identical CDR3. The rearrangement uses TRBV2 and TRBJ1-5, with 7 bases lining up with TRBD1. The CDR3 is 13 amino acids. With 6 bases clipped from V and 2 bases from J, the junction kept 1 base outside the gene matches. Looked up from germline, CDR1 is SNHLY and CDR2 is FYNNEI. This CDR3 reads CASRGQGNQPQHF. The CDR3 region has the DNA TGTGCCAGCAGAGGACAGGGCAATCAGCCCCAGCATTTT.

The chain combines TRBV7-2 with TRBJ1-2; tentative D call: TRBD1 (6 bases). The CDR3 length is 15 residues. Trimming took 1 base from V and 4 from J, leaving 13 bases between them. Germline CDR1 and CDR2: SGHTA and FQGNSA. This CDR3 reads CASSLVPGTSYGYTF. The DNA of the CDR3 is TGTGCCAGCAGCTTAGTTCCAGGGACATCCTATGGCTACACCTTC.

The genes are TRBV10-3 and TRBJ2-1; TRBD1 might be the D (7 bases). V was clipped by 7 bases and J by 6 bases, with 13 bases between them. This CDR3 has 13 residues. The germline CDR1 and CDR2 sequences are ENHRY and SYGVKD. In DNA form, the CDR3 reads TGTGCCATCAAGGAGGGACAGACCAATGAGCAGTTCTTC. It yields the protein CAIKEGQTNEQFF.

This chain joins TRBV30 and TRBJ2-7; D may be TRBD2 (7 bases). With 0 bases removed from V and 3 bases from J, the gap between germline ends came to 18 bases. This CDR3 spans 16 amino acids. In germline, CDR1 is GTSNPN, CDR2 SVGIG (reference sequence). CDR3 in DNA: TGTGCCTGGAGTGTAAGGGGGGGCCTGAATTTCTACGAGCAGTACTTC. Translating gives CAWSVRGGLNFYEQYF.

The V gene is TRBV24-1, the J gene TRBJ1-4; TRBD1 aligns across 9 bases. CDR3 length: 14 amino acids. Germline V gene data show CDR1 as KGHDR and CDR2 as SFDVKD. V shed 9 bases and J 8 bases; nucleotides not matched to a gene: 9. The CDR3 loop reads CATEDRDREEKLFF. As DNA, the CDR3 is TGTGCCACCGAGGACCGGGACAGGGAAGAAAAACTGTTTTTT.

V gene TRBV6-5 combines with J gene TRBJ1-1, with D tentatively TRBD1 (5 bases). V lost 6 bases to trimming and J lost 6 bases, with 14 bases between them. The CDR3 sequence is 13 residues long. CDR1 is MNHEY, CDR2 SVGAGI, per germline. In nucleotides, the CDR3 is TGTGCCAGCAGAAGGGACTCCCCTCCTGAAGCTTTCTTT. It yields the protein CASRRDSPPEAFF.

This chain connects TRBV30 to TRBJ1-1; tentatively, D is TRBD1 (6 bases). Germline CDR1 and CDR2: GTSNPN and SVGIG (reference sequence). V lost 5 bases and J lost 2, with 12 bases in between. There are 13 residues in the CDR3. DNA of the CDR3: TGTGCCTGGGGGGAGGGGGGAAACACTGAAGCTTTCTTT. Its translation: CAWGEGGNTEAFF.

The chain uses TRBV24-1 and TRBJ2-3, with D possibly being TRBD1 (5 bases). The CDR3 sequence is 15 residues long. Between the trimmed V and J ends, which lost 4 bases and 3 bases, there was a span of 13 bases. The V gene's germline CDR1 is KGHDR and CDR2 SFDVKD. The CDR3 bases are TGTGCCACCAGTGAAACAAGACAGATGACAGATACGCAGTATTTT. Translation gives CATSETRQMTDTQYF.

The chain has TRBV27 and TRBJ2-7; no reliable D call. Looked up from germline, CDR1 is MNHEY and CDR2 is SMNVEV (reference sequence). V lost 3 bases and J 6 bases, leaving 15 bases between the germline ends. CDR3 length equals 14 residues. CDR3 bases: TGTGCCAGCAGTTTCCTGACTCAACCGGCCGAGCAGTACTTC. Translating gives CASSFLTQPAEQYF.

The chain employs TRBV27 and TRBJ2-1; tentatively, D is TRBD2 (6 bases). V was cut by 6 bases and J by 6 bases, with 9 bases left in between. The CDR3 has 12 residues. Germline-derived CDR1 and CDR2 are MNHEY and SMNVEV (reference sequence). CDR3 in amino acids: CASRTGVNEQFF. The CDR3 nucleotides are TGTGCCAGCAGGACGGGGGTCAATGAGCAGTTCTTC.

Turning to this clone: Other DNA sequences in the same sample also yield this CDR3. This chain connects TRBV27 to TRBJ1-2; D is undetermined. Germline values: CDR1 MNHEY, CDR2 SMNVEV (reference sequence). The CDR3 has 13 amino acids. V gave up 4 bases and J gave up 4 bases, with 10 bases separating them. This CDR3 reads CASSSGPFYGYTF. The CDR3 DNA reads as TGTGCCAGCAGTTCAGGCCCGTTCTATGGCTACACCTTC.

The chain uses TRBV9 and TRBJ2-7; D is perhaps TRBD1 (8 bases). The CDR3 has 15 amino acids. Germline V gives CDR1 SGDLS, CDR2 YYNGEE. Trimming shortened V by 2 bases and J by 3 bases, and 15 bases separated the two germline ends. CDR3 in DNA: TGTGCCAGCAGCGTGGGGGGGACAGGTTTCTACGAGCAGTACTTC. Translation gives CASSVGGTGFYEQYF.